This T cell receptor (beta chain) stems from a study of blood T cell repertoires in COVID-19. Study-level information: From the United States, Italy and Spain came samples of acute and convalescent COVID-19.

This CDR3 is 14 amino acids long. Per germline, CDR1 SGHNT and CDR2 YYREEE (reference sequence). After removal of 2 bases from V and 4 bases from J, the junction contained 5 bases not matched to a gene. Assay used: immunoSEQ multiplex PCR; TCRdb lists only in-frame clones, some missing. The sample records almost 250,000 clones, approximately 86% being singletons. This clone was seen a handful of times. The sample was PBMCs or T cells enriched from blood (not recorded which). The sequence was obtained from a woman between 45 and 65 years old who had recovered from COVID-19. J is TRBJ1-2 and V is TRBV5-4; 7 nucleotides match TRBD1. The CDR3 is CASSFDPGGYGYTF. The DNA for the CDR3 is TGTGCCAGCAGCTTTGACCCAGGGGGCTATGGCTACACCTTC.